Presented here are 23 T cell receptor beta chains from one specimen sequenced in a study of identical twins. One entry per CDR3 protein results from TCRdb running MiXCR on the 5' RACE reads. Of roughly 1.6 million distinct CDR3 sequences listed, around a third are singletons. Sequences were obtained from cord blood. The origin of the receptors is a newborn girl in good health.

Points on this clonotype: Its ends do not fully match the called genes, so a read error is possible. The chain employs TRBV7-2 and TRBJ1-2; D unclear. This CDR3 is built from 13 residues. Germline assignment: CDR1 SGHTA and CDR2 FQGNSA. CDR3: CSSSLGPYYGYTF. The CDR3 DNA sequence: TGTTCCAGCAGCTTAGGGCCTTACTATGGCTACACCTTC. The full variable domain, with the rest looked up from reference TRBV7-2 and TRBJ1-2, is GAGVSQSPSNKVTEKGKDVELRCDPISGHTALYWYRQSLGQGLEFLIYFQGNSAPDKSGLPSDRFSAERTGGSVSTLTIQRTQQEDSAVYLCSSSLGPYYGYTFGSGTRLTVV.

This clonotype was found a few times. The genes are TRBV29-1 and TRBJ2-1; 8 nucleotides line up with TRBD2. The CDR3 totals 15 residues. V lost 4 bases and J lost 6; bases outside the gene matches: 11. Germline CDR1 is SQVTM and CDR2 is ANQGSEA. CDR3 in amino acids: CSVVGREARPNEQFF. CDR3 in DNA: TGCAGCGTTGTGGGGCGGGAGGCTAGACCCAATGAGCAGTTCTTC.

This rearrangement joins TRBV15 to TRBJ1-1; 7 nucleotides line up with TRBD1. Germline lookup yields CDR1 LNHNV and CDR2 YYDKDF (reference sequence). The CDR3 loop spans 18 amino acids. V lost 0 bases to trimming and J lost 3 bases; unmatched junction nucleotides: 13. The CDR3 sequence is CATSRDRGGVPLDTEAFF. In DNA form, the CDR3 reads TGTGCCACCAGCAGAGATAGAGGGGGCGTCCCACTGGACACTGAAGCTTTCTTT.

This clonotype was recorded many times. The chain carries TRBV3-1 and TRBJ2-5, with a tentative D call TRBD2 (5 bases). In germline, CDR1 is LGHDT, CDR2 YNNKEL (reference sequence). The CDR3 has 15 amino acids. The ends were cut back, 6 bases at V and 2 bases at J, with 16 bases in the middle. The CDR3 sequence: CASSVTVASQETQYF. The DNA of the CDR3 is TGTGCCAGCAGTGTCACCGTAGCGAGTCAAGAGACCCAGTACTTC.

V usage is TRBV11-2 and J usage is TRBJ1-2; D might be TRBD1 (6 bases). The CDR3 spans 15 residues. Trimming cost V 4 bases and J 0 bases, with 12 bases left between them. Germline CDR1 is SGHAT and CDR2 is FQNNGV. CDR3 sequence reads: CASSSVAGANYGYTF. The CDR3 coding sequence is TGTGCCAGCAGCTCCGTTGCAGGGGCTAACTATGGCTACACCTTC.

Details on this clonotype: At one end, the junction sequence differs from germline, possibly due to a read error. The chain couples TRBV12-3 or TRBV12-4 to TRBJ2-5; TRBD1 or TRBD2 may be the D gene (5 bases each). The CDR3 extends over 12 amino acids. In DNA, the CDR3 is TGTGCCAGCAGTTCAGGGAATTTCGAACTAGACTTC. Its translation: CASSSGNFELDF.

V is TRBV2 and J is TRBJ2-1; D ambiguous. V gave up 8 bases and J gave up 2 bases, with 13 bases separating them. This CDR3 is built from 14 residues. The germline gives CDR1 SNHLY, CDR2 FYNNEI. CDR3 sequence reads: CASDLEAPYNEQFF. CDR3 nucleotide sequence: TGTGCCAGCGATCTCGAGGCTCCCTACAATGAGCAGTTCTTC.

This rearrangement joins TRBV12-3 or TRBV12-4 to TRBJ2-3; a possible D gene is TRBD1 (6 bases). The CDR3 has 15 amino acids. Trimming removed 6 bases from V and 0 bases from J, with 13 bases in between. The CDR3: CASRKTGPSTDTQYF. DNA of the CDR3: TGTGCCAGCAGAAAGACAGGTCCTAGCACAGATACGCAGTATTTT.

There are many counts of this clonotype. The J gene is TRBJ2-1, the V gene TRBV11-3, with D unresolved. Germline values: CDR1 SGHNT, CDR2 YENEEA. The CDR3 contains 11 residues. The germline V and J ends were trimmed by 5 bases and 8 bases, with 7 bases remaining between them. The CDR3 sequence is CASSLLDEQFF. The CDR3 nucleotides read TGTGCCAGCAGCCTCCTAGATGAGCAGTTCTTC.

This chain joins TRBV20-1 and TRBJ2-3; D remains ambiguous. Looked up from germline, CDR1 is DFQATT and CDR2 is SNEGSKA (reference sequence). The CDR3 totals 10 residues. V shed 4 bases and J shed 6 bases, with 5 bases lying between them. The DNA of the CDR3 is TGCAGTGCTACCCCGGATACGCAGTATTTT. Its translation: CSATPDTQYF.

Only a few counts were recorded for this clonotype. The chain uses TRBV28 and TRBJ2-7; a possible D gene is TRBD1 (5 bases). The CDR3 spans 11 residues. Germline loops: CDR1 MDHEN, CDR2 SYDVKM. V was clipped by 8 bases and J by 2 bases, with 7 bases between them. CDR3 sequence: CASEQAYEQYF. CDR3 in DNA: TGTGCCAGCGAACAGGCCTACGAGCAGTACTTC. Supplemented by reference TRBV28 and TRBJ2-7, the full variable domain reads DVKVTQSSRYLVKRTGEKVFLECVQDMDHENMFWYRQDPGLGLRLIYFSYDVKMKEKGDIPEGYSVSREKKERFSLILESASTNQTSMYLCASEQAYEQYFGPGTRLTVT.

This clonotype has a handful of counts. The chain is built from TRBV4-2 and TRBJ2-7; D is possibly TRBD2 (5 bases). The CDR3 has 16 amino acids. V was pared by 0 bases and J by 2 bases, with 14 bases between. Germline V gene sequence: CDR1 LGHNA, CDR2 YNFKEQ. DNA for the CDR3: TGTGCCAGCAGCCAAGATAAAACGGGGAGCACCTACGAGCAGTACTTC. Amino acids: CASSQDKTGSTYEQYF.

The rearrangement links TRBV20-1 to TRBJ2-5; D is ambiguous. Between the trimmed V and J ends, which lost 5 bases and 4 bases, there was a span of 8 bases. The CDR3 is made up of 11 amino acids. Germline CDR1 and CDR2: DFQATT and SNEGSKA (reference sequence). The CDR3 coding sequence is TGCAGTGCTGGACGTCGAGAGACCCAGTACTTC. This codes for CSAGRRETQYF.

This clonotype was detected ten times or more. The chain is built from TRBV27 and TRBJ2-2; possible D gene TRBD2, 5 bases. Trimming shortened V by 2 bases and J by 3 bases, and 7 bases separated the two germline ends. Germline values: CDR1 MNHEY, CDR2 SMNVEV (reference sequence). This CDR3 is 14 amino acids long. The DNA of the CDR3 is TGTGCCAGCAGTTTAAGCGGTTACACCGGGGAGCTGTTTTTT. Its protein is CASSLSGYTGELFF.

The chain couples TRBV4-1 to TRBJ2-5; 9 bases align to TRBD2. CDR1 and CDR2 (germline): MGHRA, YSYEKL. V was pared by 2 bases and J by 2 bases, with 6 bases of the junction left unmatched. CDR3 length equals 16 residues. CDR3 sequence (DNA): TGCGCCAGCAGCCAAATGCCTCTAGCGGGGCAAGAGACCCAGTACTTC. It specifies CASSQMPLAGQETQYF.

This clonotype was counted between two and nine times. This sequence joins TRBV28 and TRBJ2-5, with 13 bases fitting TRBD2. V was clipped by 5 bases and J by 2 bases; unmatched bases: 5. The V gene's germline CDR1 is MDHEN and CDR2 SYDVKM. The CDR3 totals 16 residues. For the CDR3, the DNA is TGTGCCAGCAGTCCACGGACTAGCGGGAGTCAAGAGACCCAGTACTTC. It encodes CASSPRTSGSQETQYF.

Remarks on this clonotype: An end of the junction differs from the germline gene, which may be a read error. J is TRBJ2-7 and V is TRBV12-3 or TRBV12-4; D uncertain. The length of the CDR3 is 15 residues. As DNA, the CDR3 is TGTGCCAGCAGCCCGTCTTTAGGCCCCGTGGACGAGCGGTACTTC. It codes for CASSPSLGPVDERYF.

The sample holds a few counts of this clonotype. The chain recombines TRBV20-1 with TRBJ1-2; the D is unclear. V shed 0 bases and J shed 2 bases, with 4 bases lying between them. The germline V gene has CDR1 DFQATT and CDR2 SNEGSKA (reference sequence). The CDR3 has 12 residues. The CDR3 loop reads CSAREVNYGYTF. The CDR3 DNA follows: TGCAGTGCTAGAGAAGTAAACTATGGCTACACCTTC.

This sequence joins TRBV7-2 and TRBJ1-6; 9 nucleotides align to TRBD1. This CDR3 has 17 amino acids. Trimming at V came to 2 bases and at J to 7 bases, leaving 9 bases not matched to a gene. Looked up from germline, CDR1 is SGHTA and CDR2 is FQGNSA. The CDR3 DNA reads TGTGCCAGCAGCTTAAGGCGGACAGGGGACACCAATTCACCCCTCCACTTT. It translates to CASSLRRTGDTNSPLHF.

This clonotype was observed many times. CDR3 region: CASSMTGPFYGYTF. The CDR3 coding sequence is TGCGCCAGCAGCATGACAGGGCCGTTCTATGGCTACACCTTC. The J gene is TRBJ1-2, the V gene TRBV5-1; 7 positions agree with TRBD1. CDR3 length: 14 amino acids. Trimming cost V 4 bases and J 4 bases; bases outside gene matches: 7. Germline V CDR1 and CDR2: SGHRS, YFSETQ.

In this sample, this clonotype turned up a few times. V usage is TRBV6-5 and J usage is TRBJ2-5; 8 bases align to TRBD2. The CDR3 loop spans 16 amino acids. Germline CDR1 is MNHEY and CDR2 is SVGAGI. V trimming: 1 base; J trimming: 2 bases; junction bases outside the gene matches: 6. CDR3 DNA sequence: TGTGCCAGCAGTTACTGGGTTAGCGGGACTCAAGAGACCCAGTACTTC. Translating it yields CASSYWVSGTQETQYF.

The rearrangement links TRBV4-1 to TRBJ2-3, with 7 bases identical to TRBD1. Germline V lookup: CDR1 MGHRA, CDR2 YSYEKL. The V gene end was trimmed by 4 bases and the J gene end by 0 bases; junction bases not matched to a gene: 10. The length of the CDR3 is 17 residues. As DNA, the CDR3 is TGCGCCAGCAGCCCCCAACCGGGACAGCCTAGCACAGATACGCAGTATTTT. This encodes CASSPQPGQPSTDTQYF.

The rearrangement joins TRBV10-3 to TRBJ2-5; perhaps TRBD2 as D (5 bases). Trimming took off 0 bases at V and 5 bases at J, with 13 bases between the two ends. The CDR3 runs 15 residues. Germline V lookup: CDR1 ENHRY, CDR2 SYGVKD. The CDR3 nucleotides read TGTGCCATCAGTGAGTCGAACCGGGGTTGGGAGACCCAGTACTTC. Amino acid sequence: CAISESNRGWETQYF.